One sample yielded the 5 T cell receptor beta chains listed below, sequenced in a study of blood T cell repertoires in COVID-19 (dated by TCRdb to the early 2020s). Library preparation was by the immunoSEQ multiplex PCR assay. The table was pulled from immuneACCESS by TCRdb, which kept in-frame rearrangements only. Such tables lose some clones; where checked, under half of the loss comes from unresolved V genes, and the rest has no known cause. The sample includes about 140,000 clones, with 70% to 80% observed a single time. In total, the top ten clones hold approximately 5% of the sample. Sequencing was performed on peripheral blood. The origin of the receptors is a woman at least 80 years old with active or convalescent COVID-19.

This clone has ten or more counts. The V gene is TRBV7-2, the J gene TRBJ1-6; weak D call: TRBD1 (5 bases). This CDR3 has 16 amino acids. CDR1 and CDR2 (germline): SGHTA, FQGNSA. With 7 bases removed from V and 7 bases from J, the gap between germline ends came to 20 bases. The CDR3: CASTQGVGSINSPLHF. DNA for the CDR3: TGTGCCAGCACTCAAGGGGTCGGGTCGATAAATTCACCCCTCCACTTT.

Here the CDR3 reads CASSSPGLAEETQYF. In DNA form, the CDR3 reads TGTGCCAGCAGTTCCCCCGGACTAGCAGAAGAGACCCAGTACTTC. The chain uses TRBV28 and TRBJ2-5, with TRBD2 identical over 8 bases. Germline values: CDR1 MDHEN, CDR2 SYDVKM. V was pared by 4 bases and J by 3 bases, with 7 bases of the junction left unmatched. The CDR3 loop spans 15 amino acids. The full variable domain, in which reference TRBV28 and TRBJ2-5 provide the parts outside the CDR3, is DVKVTQSSRYLVKRTGEKVFLECVQDMDHENMFWYRQDPGLGLRLIYFSYDVKMKEKGDIPEGYSVSREKKERFSLILESASTNQTSMYLCASSSPGLAEETQYFGPGTRLLVL.

The chain employs TRBV28 and TRBJ2-3, with a weak D call TRBD2 (6 bases). The CDR3 consists of 14 residues. CDR1 is MDHEN, CDR2 SYDVKM, per germline. Trimming removed 6 bases from V and 6 bases from J, with 16 bases in between. Here the CDR3 reads CASRNSGSFDTQYF. The CDR3 DNA reads TGTGCCAGCAGGAATAGCGGTTCGTTTGATACGCAGTATTTT.

This clone was counted a few times. The chain joins TRBV6-5 to TRBJ2-3; 11 bases align to TRBD2. The germline V gene has CDR1 MNHEY and CDR2 SVGAGI. This CDR3 has 14 residues. The V gene end was trimmed by 10 bases and the J gene end by 0 bases; junction bases not matched to a gene: 3. Here the CDR3 DNA reads TGTGCCACCAGACTAGCGGGGAGCACAGATACGCAGTATTTT. It encodes CATRLAGSTDTQYF.

The chain has TRBV2 and TRBJ1-4; D unclear. V gave up 3 bases and J gave up 1 base, with 9 bases separating them. The germline V gene has CDR1 SNHLY and CDR2 FYNNEI. This CDR3 spans 15 amino acids. This chain's CDR3 is CASSDARGTNEKLFF. As DNA, the CDR3 is TGTGCCAGCAGTGATGCTCGGGGAACTAATGAAAAACTGTTTTTT.